This TCR beta chain was sequenced during a study of blood T cell repertoires in COVID-19. CDR1 is KGHSH, CDR2 LQKENI, per germline. The CDR3 runs 12 residues. Trimming stripped 4 bases from V and 7 bases from J, with 10 bases between. Original processing methods: Reference gene primers were amplified, and this amplification served to estimate nucleated cell counts. Libraries were prepared by immunoSEQ multiplex PCR; TCRdb keeps only in-frame clonotypes and omits some of them. That table supplies the V and J calls and clone size; D and trimming were determined from the DNA. In the table there are around 110,000 clones, roughly 89% of which are singletons.

V and J are TRBV18 and TRBJ1-1; no firm D call. This TCR was recovered from a man aged 40-49 years with acute or convalescent COVID-19. Sequencing used peripheral blood. CDR3 sequence (DNA): TGTGCCAGCTCACAGGGAGGAATTGAAGCTTTCTTT. Amino acids: CASSQGGIEAFF.